This TCR beta chain was found in a study of cytomegalovirus exposure and HLA in healthy donors. V was pared by 10 bases and J by 3 bases, with 12 bases between. CDR1 is MNHNY and CDR2 is SVGAGI in the germline V gene (reference sequence). This CDR3 comprises 13 residues. PCR used 60 Vbeta primers and 13 Jbeta primers. Profiled with immunoSEQ multiplex PCR; TCRdb holds only in-frame clones, not every one. Here the sample spans 150,000 to 160,000 clones, 65% to 90% being singletons. Input material: PBMCs. This chain links TRBV6-6 with TRBJ1-4, with D tentatively TRBD1 (6 bases). This TCR was sampled from a woman aged 50 to 60 in good health and CMV-seropositive. Written as DNA, the CDR3 is TGTGCCACCAAGGACAGTTCTAATGAAAAACTGTTTTTT. It yields the protein CATKDSSNEKLFF.